This T cell receptor (beta chain) was sequenced during a study of immune heterogeneity within non-small cell lung tumors. This clonotype appeared many times. Its antigen is unknown. The germline V gene has CDR1 LNHDA and CDR2 SQIVND (reference sequence). CDR3 size: 14 residues. The ends were cut back, 7 bases at V and 0 bases at J, with 12 bases in the middle. TCRs were amplified from roughly 590 ng gDNA of bulk tumor per sample. In surgery, several biopsies were collected from each primary tumor at widely spaced sites. Untreated, newly diagnosed non-small cell lung cancer patients underwent curative surgery. General observations from the study: Identical dominant CDR3 beta clonotypes were found repeatedly across the tumor sites of a single patient, and these appeared alongside high-frequency clones that were unique to particular tumor locations. Local T-cell repertoire clonality was correlated with local tumor mutational burden, and the correlation was positive. It was moderate in strength but statistically significant (R roughly 0.34). Each patient largely had their own distinct set of high-frequency T-cell receptor beta clonotypes.

Amplifying TCR beta CDR3 involved multiplex PCR carried out with 32 V and 13 J primers. TCRdb analysed the multiplex PCR reads with MiXCR anew, one entry per CDR3 protein. The sample has some 30,000 distinct CDR3 sequences; 28% are singletons. The chain is built from TRBV19 and TRBJ1-1; D is uncertain. Sequenced sample: lung tumor tissue. This sequence was found in a man aged 40-49 years with non-small cell lung cancer. CDR3 in amino acids: CASNRDMMNTEAFF. The CDR3 nucleotides read TGTGCCAGTAACCGAGACATGATGAACACTGAAGCTTTCTTT. The variable domain in full, with the rest retrieved from reference TRBV19 and TRBJ1-1, is DGGITQSPKYLFRKEGQNVTLSCEQNLNHDAMYWYRQDPGQGLRLIYYSQIVNDFQKGDIAEGYSVSREKKESFPLTVTSAQKNPTAFYLCASNRDMMNTEAFFGQGTRLTVV.